Listed below are T cell receptor beta chains from one sample, sequenced in a study of blood T cell repertoires in COVID-19. This table comes from immunoSEQ multiplex PCR, and its TCRdb copy is limited to in-frame clones, with some not included. The table lists a few hundred thousand clones, approximately 88% of them singletons. Sequenced: PBMCs or T cells enriched from blood (not recorded which). The receptors were gathered from a middle-aged woman with acute COVID-19. Each CDR3 is given with its conserved first and last residue.

CDR3 length	V gene	J gene	CDR3 protein
14	TRBV7-8	TRBJ1-2	CASSLGTEMDGYTF
14	TRBV2	TRBJ1-6	CASRLTGEHSPLHF
17	TRBV4-3	TRBJ1-3	CASSQGITGYSGNTIYF
17	TRBV18	TRBJ2-5	CASSPPRPGGYQETQYF
19	TRBV21-1	TRBJ1-5	CASSKLSVTTHFSNQPQHF
15	TRBV6-5	TRBJ1-2	CASRAGTGDNYGYTF
17	TRBV11-2	TRBJ1-4	CASSFLNQGAWSEKLFF
14	TRBV5-1	TRBJ1-6	CASSRGGVRSPLHF
14	TRBV7-2	TRBJ2-5	CASSLGLNQETQYF
14	TRBV28	TRBJ1-1	CASTKTGGSTEAFF
17	TRBV4-1	TRBJ2-5	CASSQVNLAGVFETQYF
12	TRBV19	TRBJ1-1	CATRRSGAEAFF
15	TRBV5-1	TRBJ2-3	CASSVTGTSTDTQYF
14	TRBV7-9	TRBJ2-7	CASSYGTGGYEQYF
19	TRBV19	TRBJ1-5	CASSIAATDLGLSNQPQHF
17	TRBV9	TRBJ1-2	CASSAVIPGQGSYGYTF
13	TRBV18	TRBJ1-6	CASSAGGGSPLHF
11	TRBV11-2	TRBJ1-6	CASSSLNTLHF
17	TRBV5-4	TRBJ2-3	CASSLGGSGSSTDTQYF
15	TRBV2	TRBJ2-1	CASSVEGGNYNEQFF
15	TRBV5-4	TRBJ2-1	CASSLLIRENNEQFF
13	TRBV24-1	TRBJ1-1	CATSDEEGTEAFF
18	TRBV4-2	TRBJ2-3	CASSQEARLAPSTDTQYF
17	TRBV11-3	TRBJ2-2	CASSPRWDRDTTGELFF
15	TRBV27	TRBJ1-4	CASSLLQGSNEKLFF
11	TRBV30	TRBJ1-1	CAWSQMTEAFF
13	TRBV27	TRBJ1-4	CASRQGASEKLFF
13	TRBV6-1	TRBJ2-4	CASSDPTVNIQYF
15	TRBV5-4	TRBJ2-1	CASSSRDRVSGEQFF
14	TRBV6-2/TRBV6-3	TRBJ1-2	CASSYSTWGGGYTF
14	TRBV5-1	TRBJ2-1	CASSLEGTPNEQFF
15	TRBV6-5	TRBJ2-5	CASTLEWDNDKTQYF
14	TRBV19	TRBJ1-1	CASSPRQANTEAFF
15	TRBV18	TRBJ1-6	CASSPGSQGVVPLHF
11	TRBV6-5	TRBJ2-7	CASSPLHEQYF
16	TRBV5-1	TRBJ2-7	CASRGIAGRGGYEQYF
17	TRBV28	TRBJ1-5	CASSSQGWLSSNQPQHF
15	TRBV29-1	TRBJ1-4	CSVSESGTVFEKLFF
14	TRBV6-5	TRBJ1-3	CASRTGGSGNTIYF
13	TRBV18	TRBJ1-5	CASSQDTNQPQHF
17	TRBV24-1	TRBJ2-1	CATSDSGVSGRLYEQFF
14	TRBV20-1	TRBJ2-5	CSASRPSGTETQYF
13	TRBV6-2/TRBV6-3	TRBJ1-2	CASSWGQNYGYTF
13	TRBV19	TRBJ2-3	CASSATGPDTQYF
14	TRBV28	TRBJ2-7	CASSRAGIPNEQYF
14	TRBV6-4	TRBJ1-6	CASSDELRGSPLHF
17	TRBV21-1	TRBJ1-6	CASSKGRDRRGYSPLHF
12	TRBV25-1	TRBJ2-7	CAVGQGFYEQYF